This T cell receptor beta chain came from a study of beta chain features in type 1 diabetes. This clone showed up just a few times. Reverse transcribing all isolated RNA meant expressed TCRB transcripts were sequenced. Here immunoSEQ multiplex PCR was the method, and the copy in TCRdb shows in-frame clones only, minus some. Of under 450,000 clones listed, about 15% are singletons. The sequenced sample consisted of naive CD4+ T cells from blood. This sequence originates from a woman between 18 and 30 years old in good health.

The CDR3 reads CSVEAWTSSGEQFF. As DNA, the CDR3 is TGCAGCGTTGAAGCTTGGACTAGTTCTGGTGAGCAGTTCTTC. This rearrangement joins TRBV29-1 to TRBJ2-1, with 7 bases fitting TRBD2. Germline assignment: CDR1 SQVTM and CDR2 ANQGSEA. V was pared by 1 base and J by 9 bases, with 9 bases of the junction left unmatched. The CDR3 is 14 amino acids.